This entry lists 30 T cell receptor beta chains sequenced from one sample in a study of cytomegalovirus exposure and HLA in healthy donors. In the PCR, 60 Vbeta and 13 Jbeta primers were used. This table comes from immunoSEQ multiplex PCR, and its TCRdb copy is limited to in-frame clones, with some not included. The repertoire holds fewer than 150,000 clones, with about 78% as singletons. Sequencing was performed on PBMCs. The receptors come from a woman aged 40 to 55 in good health and CMV-seropositive.

V usage is TRBV5-4 and J usage is TRBJ2-2, with D hard to call. Trimming removed 4 bases at V and 2 bases at J, with 3 bases between. The CDR3 covers 12 residues. The germline V gene has CDR1 SGHNT and CDR2 YYREEE (reference sequence). This CDR3 reads CASSPNTGELFF. The CDR3 coding sequence is TGTGCCAGCAGCCCAAACACCGGGGAGCTGTTTTTT.

The rearrangement links TRBV5-4 to TRBJ2-5, with 8 bases matching TRBD1. The CDR3 is 16 amino acids. After removal of 4 bases from V and 5 bases from J, the junction contained 13 bases not matched to a gene. Germline CDR1 SGHNT, CDR2 YYREEE (reference sequence). DNA of the CDR3: TGTGCCAGCAGCCGCTCGCCGGGACAGGAATTCGAGACCCAGTACTTC. This encodes CASSRSPGQEFETQYF. The full variable domain, its missing parts supplied by reference TRBV5-4 and TRBJ2-5, is ETGVTQSPTHLIKTRGQQVTLRCSSQSGHNTVSWYQQALGQGPQFIFQYYREEENGRGNFPPRFSGLQFPNYSSELNVNALELDDSALYLCASSRSPGQEFETQYFGPGTRLLVL.

The chain joins TRBV5-1 to TRBJ2-1; perhaps TRBD2 as D (5 bases). This CDR3 comprises 13 residues. The V gene's germline CDR1 is SGHRS and CDR2 YFSETQ. Deletions cut 4 bases from V and 2 bases from J, with 7 bases between. The CDR3 DNA reads TGCGCCAGCAGCGTCGGGACCTACAATGAGCAGTTCTTC. It is translated as CASSVGTYNEQFF.

Only one count was recorded for this clone. The rearrangement uses TRBV5-1 and TRBJ2-6; D remains unclear. Looked up from germline, CDR1 is SGHRS and CDR2 is YFSETQ. CDR3 length: 16 residues. V lost 4 bases and J lost 0, with 11 bases in between. The CDR3 DNA follows: TGCGCCAGCAGCACCGTACAGAGCTCTGGGGCCAACGTCCTGACTTTC. Translated, it gives CASSTVQSSGANVLTF.

The chain joins TRBV6-5 to TRBJ2-1; D remains ambiguous. Germline CDR1 reads MNHEY; CDR2 reads SVGAGI. This CDR3 is 11 amino acids long. Trimming removed 6 bases from V and 8 bases from J, with 8 bases in between. The CDR3 DNA is TGTGCCAGCAGGGCTGTCGATGAGCAGTTCTTC. Its translation is CASRAVDEQFF.

The chain recombines TRBV6-5 with TRBJ2-5; a possible D gene is TRBD2 (6 bases). Per the germline V gene, CDR1 is MNHEY and CDR2 is SVGAGI. V was shortened by 6 bases and J by 5 bases, with 13 bases between the two germline ends. This CDR3 spans 13 amino acids. CDR3 bases: TGTGCCAGCAGGGTGGAGGGGTCTGAGACCCAGTACTTC. It yields the protein CASRVEGSETQYF.

This chain uses TRBV14 with TRBJ2-7; D remains ambiguous. CDR1 is SGHDN and CDR2 is FVKESK in the germline V gene. CDR3 length: 14 amino acids. The V gene lost 0 bases and the J gene lost 2 bases, with 8 bases spanning the gap. Here the CDR3 DNA reads TGTGCCAGCAGCCAAGAGGCATATACCTACGAGCAGTACTTC. Its protein product is CASSQEAYTYEQYF.

The chain links TRBV15 to TRBJ2-1; possible D gene TRBD1, 5 bases. Germline-derived CDR1 and CDR2 are LNHNV and YYDKDF (reference sequence). CDR3 length equals 15 residues. Trimming took off 6 bases at V and 0 bases at J, with 12 bases between the two ends. CDR3 in DNA: TGTGCCACCAGGGTAGGACAAAACTCCTACAATGAGCAGTTCTTC. It specifies CATRVGQNSYNEQFF.

The rearrangement joins TRBV7-2 to TRBJ2-7; D gene unclear. The germline V gene encodes CDR1 SGHTA and CDR2 FQGNSA. This CDR3 spans 12 amino acids. The germline V and J ends were trimmed by 2 bases and 3 bases, with 5 bases remaining between them. The CDR3 region has the DNA TGTGCCAGCAGCTTACGCAGCTACGAGCAGTACTTC. This gives the protein CASSLRSYEQYF.

The rearrangement joins TRBV19 to TRBJ1-2; D is uncertain. This CDR3 comprises 14 residues. CDR1 is LNHDA, CDR2 SQIVND, per germline (reference sequence). Trimming removed 8 bases from V and 5 bases from J, with 18 bases in between. CDR3 loop: CASSFEADRYGYTF. The CDR3 DNA sequence: TGTGCCAGTTCCTTTGAGGCAGACCGTTATGGCTACACCTTC.

The chain is built from TRBV7-2 and TRBJ2-1; no clear D gene. This CDR3 contains 15 residues. Germline V CDR1 and CDR2: SGHTA, FQGNSA. Trimming cost V 0 bases and J 4 bases, with 10 bases left between them. The CDR3 sequence: CASSLARGIYNEQFF. The CDR3 region has the DNA TGTGCCAGCAGCTTAGCGCGCGGCATATACAATGAGCAGTTCTTC.

V gene TRBV5-1 combines with J gene TRBJ1-2; a weak D match, TRBD1 (5 bases). Germline V gene sequence: CDR1 SGHRS, CDR2 YFSETQ. The V end was cut by 0 bases, the J end by 4 bases, with 13 bases between. The CDR3 length is 15 residues. The CDR3 DNA reads as TGCGCCAGCAGCTTGGCCCTGGGGGGAACCTATGGCTACACCTTC. Translation: CASSLALGGTYGYTF.

The chain recombines TRBV9 with TRBJ1-2; D perhaps matches TRBD1 (5 bases). Per the germline V gene, CDR1 is SGDLS and CDR2 is YYNGEE. The CDR3 sequence is 14 residues long. V lost 0 bases to trimming and J lost 4 bases, with 10 bases between them. This chain's CDR3 is CASSVDRGSYGYTF. The CDR3 nucleotides are TGTGCCAGCAGCGTAGATAGGGGTTCCTATGGCTACACCTTC.

This rearrangement joins TRBV1 to TRBJ1-2; the table's D call, TRBD1, was not checked against the DNA. TRBV1 is deemed a pseudogene. CDR3 length: 14 amino acids. The CDR3 protein is CTSSQVGQGDDYTF. CDR3 bases: TGCACCAGCAGCCAAGTTGGACAGGGCGACGACTACACCTTC.

The J gene is TRBJ1-1, the V gene TRBV4-1; 7 bases match TRBD1. The V and J ends lost 3 bases and 6 bases, in that order; junction bases with no gene match: 10. Germline CDR1 and CDR2: MGHRA and YSYEKL. This CDR3 comprises 15 residues. The CDR3 DNA reads TGCGCCAGCAGCCACCCCGACAGGGAAATGGCTGAAGCTTTCTTT. It encodes CASSHPDREMAEAFF.

The chain uses TRBV29-1 and TRBJ1-1, with TRBD1 identical over 10 bases. J gave up 4 bases and V 6 bases, and 5 bases lay outside the gene matches. Germline loops: CDR1 SQVTM, CDR2 ANQGSEA. This CDR3 is built from 13 residues. CDR3 protein: CSVRQGASTEAFF. The CDR3 region has the DNA TGCAGCGTCAGACAGGGGGCAAGCACTGAAGCTTTCTTT.

This clone was counted between two and nine times. This chain links TRBV11-2 with TRBJ2-7, with D tentatively TRBD1 (6 bases). Germline CDR1 is SGHAT and CDR2 is FQNNGV. V dropped 2 bases and J dropped 4 bases, with 15 bases sitting between them. The CDR3 has 15 amino acids. The CDR3 nucleotides read TGTGCCAGCAGCTTATCTGAGGACAGCAGATACGAGCAGTACTTC. Translation gives CASSLSEDSRYEQYF. The full variable domain, completed using reference TRBV11-2 and TRBJ2-7, is EAGVAQSPRYKIIEKRQSVAFWCNPISGHATLYWYQQILGQGPKLLIQFQNNGVVDDSQLPKDRFSAERLKGVDSTLKIQPAKLEDSAVYLCASSLSEDSRYEQYFGPGTRLTVT.

A remark on this clone: Other DNA variants within this sample encode the same CDR3. The genes are TRBV5-1 and TRBJ1-5; the D gene is possibly TRBD1 (6 bases). Trimming removed 0 bases from V and 7 bases from J, with 8 bases in between. The CDR3 contains 13 residues. Germline loops: CDR1 SGHRS, CDR2 YFSETQ. The CDR3 sequence is CASSLGQGQPQHF. The CDR3 bases are TGCGCCAGCAGCTTGGGTCAGGGGCAGCCCCAGCATTTT.

V is TRBV2 and J is TRBJ1-3; TRBD1 might be the D (6 bases). The CDR3 runs to 13 residues. The germline V gene encodes CDR1 SNHLY and CDR2 FYNNEI. The V end was cut by 8 bases, the J end by 4 bases, with 12 bases between. CDR3 protein: CASGQSVGNTIYF. CDR3 DNA: TGTGCCAGCGGACAGTCGGTCGGAAACACCATATATTTT.

J is TRBJ2-5 and V is TRBV13; 7 nucleotides line up with TRBD2. Per germline, CDR1 PRHDT and CDR2 FYEKMQ (reference sequence). Trimming at V came to 5 bases and at J to 11 bases, leaving 14 bases not matched to a gene. The CDR3 has 14 amino acids. The CDR3 nucleotides are TGTGCCAGCAGCACCGGGACTACTTCTCTTTCTCAGTACTTC. This gives the protein CASSTGTTSLSQYF.

The chain joins TRBV2 to TRBJ1-1, with 9 bases aligning to TRBD1. V lost 7 bases and J lost 11; bases outside the gene matches: 14. CDR3 length: 14 amino acids. Germline values: CDR1 SNHLY, CDR2 FYNNEI. The CDR3 nucleotides are TGTGCCAGCATCTGGGACGGACAGGGGAGAGAGGCTTTCTTT. It translates to CASIWDGQGREAFF. The whole variable domain, remainder taken from reference TRBV2 and TRBJ1-1, is EPEVTQTPSHQVTQMGQEVILRCVPISNHLYFYWYRQILGQKVEFLVSFYNNEISEKSEIFDDQFSVERPDGSNFTLKIRSTKLEDSAMYFCASIWDGQGREAFFGQGTRLTVV.

J is TRBJ2-7 and V is TRBV4-3, with 9 bases that match TRBD1. This CDR3 has 14 amino acids. With V trimmed by 4 bases and J by 1 base, 2 bases remained unmatched. Germline CDR1 is LGHNA and CDR2 is YSLEER. CDR3 DNA: TGCGCCAGCAGCCCCGGACAGGGGTCCTACGAGCAGTACTTC. Its translation is CASSPGQGSYEQYF.

This chain links TRBV2 with TRBJ1-5, with D possibly TRBD1 on 5 matching bases. Trimming took 7 bases from V and 6 from J, leaving 19 bases between them. The CDR3 is 15 amino acids. Germline-derived CDR1 and CDR2 are SNHLY and FYNNEI. The CDR3 loop is CASTRAAGRSQPQHF. In DNA, the CDR3 is TGTGCCAGCACGAGGGCAGCGGGGCGTAGTCAGCCCCAGCATTTT. The variable domain in full, completed from reference TRBV2 and TRBJ1-5, reads EPEVTQTPSHQVTQMGQEVILRCVPISNHLYFYWYRQILGQKVEFLVSFYNNEISEKSEIFDDQFSVERPDGSNFTLKIRSTKLEDSAMYFCASTRAAGRSQPQHFGDGTRLSIL.

The J gene is TRBJ1-5, the V gene TRBV28; a possible D gene is TRBD1 (5 bases). V lost 5 bases to trimming and J lost 2 bases, with 13 bases between them. Germline V gives CDR1 MDHEN, CDR2 SYDVKM. This CDR3 spans 15 amino acids. CDR3 bases: TGTGCCAGCAGTCGGGGAGGGGCGGGCAATCAGCCCCAGCATTTT. It encodes CASSRGGAGNQPQHF.

V gene TRBV5-1 combines with J gene TRBJ2-5; TRBD2 aligns across 8 bases. Germline loops: CDR1 SGHRS, CDR2 YFSETQ. This CDR3 comprises 15 residues. V lost 7 bases and J lost 5; bases outside the gene matches: 13. The CDR3 sequence is CASRVSGGATETQYF. The CDR3 bases are TGCGCCAGCCGAGTGTCGGGGGGGGCCACGGAGACCCAGTACTTC. Filled out from reference TRBV5-1 and TRBJ2-5, the complete variable domain reads KAGVTQTPRYLIKTRGQQVTLSCSPISGHRSVSWYQQTPGQGLQFLFEYFSETQRNKGNFPGRFSGRQFSNSRSEMNVSTLELGDSALYLCASRVSGGATETQYFGPGTRLLVL.

V and J are TRBV10-3 and TRBJ1-3, with TRBD1 matching 8 bases. The CDR3 contains 16 residues. Germline V gene lookup returns CDR1 ENHRY and CDR2 SYGVKD. Trimming at V came to 6 bases and at J to 0 bases, leaving 7 bases not matched to a gene. CDR3 nucleotides: TGTGCCATCAGGGGGACAGGCGGCAGCTCTGGAAACACCATATATTTT. Its translation is CAIRGTGGSSGNTIYF.

The rearrangement links TRBV11-2 to TRBJ1-1; D ambiguous. The germline CDR1 and CDR2 sequences are SGHAT and FQNNGV. With 8 bases removed from V and 1 base from J, the gap between germline ends came to 5 bases. This CDR3 contains 11 residues. CDR3 coding DNA: TGTGCCAGCGAGGGGAACACTGAAGCTTTCTTT. Amino acid sequence: CASEGNTEAFF.

This chain joins TRBV5-4 and TRBJ2-7; D might be TRBD2 (6 bases). The ends were cut back, 0 bases at V and 3 bases at J, with 16 bases in the middle. CDR3 length: 16 amino acids. Germline CDR1 is SGHNT and CDR2 is YYREEE (reference sequence). CDR3 DNA: TGTGCCAGCAGCTTGGTAGGGACTCCTGAAGGCTACGAGCAGTACTTC. Its translation: CASSLVGTPEGYEQYF. The variable domain in full, with the rest retrieved from reference TRBV5-4 and TRBJ2-7, is ETGVTQSPTHLIKTRGQQVTLRCSSQSGHNTVSWYQQALGQGPQFIFQYYREEENGRGNFPPRFSGLQFPNYSSELNVNALELDDSALYLCASSLVGTPEGYEQYFGPGTRLTVT.

The chain is built from TRBV10-3 and TRBJ1-4; the match to TRBD1 covers 10 bases. CDR1 ENHRY and CDR2 SYGVKD come from the germline V gene. V lost 6 bases and J lost 8; bases outside the gene matches: 12. The CDR3 has 16 residues. The CDR3: CAISGVGGQGREKLFF. The CDR3 DNA reads TGTGCCATCAGCGGAGTGGGGGGACAGGGGCGCGAAAAACTGTTTTTT.

The chain couples TRBV2 to TRBJ2-7; TRBD2 aligns across 10 bases. CDR1 and CDR2 (germline): SNHLY, FYNNEI. The V and J ends lost 7 bases and 0 bases, in that order; junction bases with no gene match: 15. The CDR3 contains 18 residues. The CDR3 bases are TGTGCCAGCATAATGGAGCGGGGGGGACAAGTGTACTCCTACGAGCAGTACTTC. As protein: CASIMERGGQVYSYEQYF.